This TCR beta chain derives from a study of blood T cell repertoires in COVID-19. As for the study in general: In each case, the material was cDNA or gDNA derived from T cells, B-cell-depleted T cells, or PBMCs.

Authors' analysis steps: Reference gene primer amplification gave nucleated cell count estimates. The protocol was immunoSEQ multiplex PCR, while the TCRdb copy is restricted to in-frame clones and leaves out a portion. D and trimming were read from the DNA, whereas the V and J calls and clone size are those reported in that table. The repertoire holds 130,000 to 150,000 clones, approximately 85% seen once, with about 8% in the top ten. This CDR3 has 15 amino acids. Germline V CDR1 and CDR2: SSHAT, FNYEAQ (reference sequence). Concerning this clone itself: Sequence at one end of the junction differs from germline and may be a read error.

Seattle enrolled patients during active infection and tracked them longitudinally. This clonotype was sampled from a woman aged 60 to 75 with COVID-19, enrolled during active disease. The rearrangement links TRBV7-7 to TRBJ2-5, with unresolved D. The sequenced sample was peripheral blood. The CDR3, as DNA: TGTGCTAGCAGCTTAGGCCAGATGAAAAAAGAGACCCAGTACTTC. The encoded protein is CASSLGQMKKETQYF.